These 12 T cell receptor beta chains were all obtained from the same sample, sequenced in a study of Graves' ophthalmopathy and Graves' hyperthyroidism. The authors amplified TCR beta CDR3 regions from RNA transcripts. An initial RT-PCR round employing HTBI primers preceded a second-round multiplex PCR. MiXCR was run by TCRdb on the multiplex PCR reads, yielding one entry per CDR3 protein. The table shows more than 550,000 distinct CDR3 sequences, with more than 40% occurring only once. The sample comprised peripheral blood. The receptors come from an adult man with Graves' ophthalmopathy.

This chain joins TRBV5-5 and TRBJ2-2; a possible D gene is TRBD2 (7 bases). Germline CDR1 SGHKS, CDR2 YYEKEE (reference sequence). V gave up 0 bases and J gave up 4 bases, with 13 bases separating them. The CDR3 runs 16 residues. This CDR3 is CASSLGWGGRTGELFF. CDR3 DNA: TGTGCCAGCAGCTTGGGTTGGGGGGGCCGCACCGGGGAGCTGTTTTTT.

This clonotype was seen ten or more times. The rearrangement uses TRBV10-3 and TRBJ2-7; 8 bases fit TRBD1. This CDR3 comprises 18 residues. V was pared by 2 bases and J by 4 bases, with 16 bases of the junction left unmatched. Per the germline V gene, CDR1 is ENHRY and CDR2 is SYGVKD. The CDR3 here is CAISEPRSPGQGLYEQYF. The DNA of the CDR3 is TGTGCCATCAGTGAGCCGCGATCCCCAGGACAGGGTCTATACGAGCAGTACTTC.

The V call is TRBV6-5, the J call TRBJ2-5; 10 nucleotides line up with TRBD2. CDR1 and CDR2 (germline): MNHEY, SVGAGI. The CDR3 has 14 residues. The J segment lost 3 bases and the V segment lost 7 bases, leaving 5 bases of the junction unmatched. The CDR3, as DNA: TGTGCCAGCACGGAGCGGGGGGGGGAAGAGACCCAGTACTTC. Translating gives CASTERGGEETQYF.

This clonotype has just a few counts. The genes are TRBV6-5 and TRBJ1-1; D unresolved. V shed 5 bases and J shed 5 bases, with 15 bases lying between them. The germline V gene has CDR1 MNHEY and CDR2 SVGAGI. The CDR3 extends over 14 amino acids. The CDR3 DNA reads TGTGCCAGCAGTCAAAACTCAGGTTGGACTGAAGCTTTCTTT. This encodes CASSQNSGWTEAFF.

The table lists this clonotype with many counts. The V call is TRBV5-1, the J call TRBJ2-7; a weak D match, TRBD2 (5 bases). Trimming took 1 base from V and 2 from J, leaving 10 bases between them. From germline, CDR1 is SGHRS and CDR2 YFSETQ. The CDR3 is made up of 14 amino acids. The CDR3 DNA reads TGCGCCAGCAGCTTGAAGGGTAGCGCCTACGAGCAGTACTTC. Protein: CASSLKGSAYEQYF.

This chain joins TRBV12-5 and TRBJ1-3; 8 bases line up with TRBD1. From germline, CDR1 is LGHNT and CDR2 FRNRAP. The CDR3 contains 16 residues. CDR3 amino acids: CASTRTGKPSGNTIYF. The CDR3 DNA follows: TGTGCCAGCACCAGGACAGGGAAACCCTCTGGAAACACCATATATTTT.

About this clonotype itself: A much larger clonotype is one base distant, so this may be a read error. The chain joins TRBV10-3 to TRBJ1-5; D may be TRBD1 (6 bases). Trimming took off 4 bases at V and 4 bases at J, with 11 bases between the two ends. The CDR3 is 14 amino acids. Per the germline V gene, CDR1 is ENHRY and CDR2 is SYGVKD. Here the CDR3 DNA reads TGTGCCATCAGTGCGACAGGTAGGAATCAGCCCCAGCATTTT. As protein: CAISATGRNQPQHF.

The chain recombines TRBV9 with TRBJ2-6, with D perhaps matching TRBD1 (5 bases). Deletions cut 1 base from V and 1 base from J, with 9 bases between. From germline, CDR1 is SGDLS and CDR2 YYNGEE. This CDR3 region has 16 residues. CDR3 region: CASSVSPGSGANVLTF. As DNA, the CDR3 is TGTGCCAGCAGCGTAAGCCCAGGGTCTGGGGCCAACGTCCTGACTTTC.

This clonotype was observed at least ten times. The rearrangement links TRBV20-1 to TRBJ1-3, with D possibly TRBD1 on 5 matching bases. Trimming stripped 5 bases from V and 0 bases from J, with 8 bases between. Germline V lookup: CDR1 DFQATT, CDR2 SNEGSKA (reference sequence). The CDR3 runs to 13 residues. The CDR3 sequence is CSAPGFSGNTIYF. DNA for the CDR3: TGCAGTGCTCCAGGGTTCTCTGGAAACACCATATATTTT.

This clonotype was observed once. The CDR3 spells CASSYSRDRGNTIYF. The CDR3 DNA reads TGTGCCAGCAGTTACTCGAGGGACAGGGGTAACACCATATATTTT. This rearrangement joins TRBV6-1 to TRBJ1-3; 10 bases agree with TRBD1. The CDR3 extends over 15 amino acids. Germline trimming cut 5 bases from V and 7 bases from J; bases unmatched to any gene: 8. Germline V gene lookup returns CDR1 MNHNS and CDR2 SASEGT.

This chain links TRBV25-1 with TRBJ1-2, with TRBD1 matching 10 bases. Trimming at V came to 4 bases and at J to 1 base, leaving 12 bases not matched to a gene. The CDR3 runs 18 residues. Germline loops: CDR1 MGHDK, CDR2 SYGVNS. The CDR3 sequence: CASSVSGTGAGGNYGYTF. The CDR3 DNA sequence: TGTGCCAGCAGTGTCTCGGGGACAGGGGCCGGCGGTAACTATGGCTACACCTTC.

This chain joins TRBV29-1 and TRBJ2-6; D not resolved. The CDR3 totals 15 residues. Germline-derived CDR1 and CDR2 are SQVTM and ANQGSEA. V was clipped by 1 base and J by 3 bases, with 10 bases between them. The CDR3, as DNA: TGCAGCGTTGAAGGCGACGGTAGTGGGGCCAACGTCCTGACTTTC. Translating it yields CSVEGDGSGANVLTF.